These 17 T cell receptor beta chains came from one sample sequenced in a study of identical twins. TCRdb recomputed calls from the 5' RACE reads with MiXCR, one row per CDR3 protein. The sample consists of around 960,000 distinct CDR3 sequences, 9% to 15% of them appearing once. The sample also formed part of further work on yellow fever vaccine responses in identical twins.

The source material was PBMCs. Every receptor here comes from a woman younger than 30 in good health.

This clonotype was observed a single time. The gene calls are TRBV28 and TRBJ2-7, with 7 bases fitting TRBD2. Germline V CDR1 and CDR2: MDHEN, SYDVKM. The trim removed 5 bases at V and 5 bases at J, leaving 9 bases unmatched. The CDR3 covers 14 residues. CDR3 DNA sequence: TGTGCCAGCAGTCCCGGGGGGAGGGGCCACGAGCAGTACGTC. Amino acids: CASSPGGRGHEQYV.

The rearrangement uses TRBV10-2 and TRBJ2-7; 7 nucleotides match TRBD2. The germline V gene has CDR1 WSHSY and CDR2 SAAADI. The CDR3 is made up of 17 amino acids. V lost 1 base to trimming and J lost 2 bases; unmatched junction nucleotides: 11. The CDR3: CASSEFPAGRTAYEQYF. CDR3 nucleotide sequence: TGCGCCAGCAGTGAGTTTCCCGCCGGGAGGACCGCCTACGAGCAGTACTTC.

This clonotype appeared many times. The junction and the germline gene differ at one end; a read error may be behind it. CDR3 residues: CASSQDALNGQFF. CDR3 coding DNA: TGCGCCAGCAGCCAAGACGCGTTAAATGGGCAGTTCTTC. The chain carries TRBV4-1 and TRBJ2-1, with D hard to call. The CDR3 is 13 residues long. The germline V gene encodes CDR1 MGHRA and CDR2 YSYEKL.

This sequence joins TRBV14 and TRBJ2-7, with TRBD2 matching 10 bases. CDR3 size: 15 residues. V was pared by 1 base and J by 4 bases, with 4 bases of the junction left unmatched. The germline V gene has CDR1 SGHDN and CDR2 FVKESK. CDR3 region: CASSQGLAGKYEQYV. The CDR3 DNA follows: TGTGCCAGCAGCCAAGGACTAGCGGGCAAATACGAGCAGTACGTC.

This clonotype was seen at least ten times. The rearrangement links TRBV7-8 to TRBJ1-5, with 8 positions matching TRBD1. The germline V gene encodes CDR1 SGHVS and CDR2 FQNEAQ. This CDR3 contains 14 residues. Trimming at V came to 5 bases and at J to 4 bases, leaving 4 bases not matched to a gene. The DNA of the CDR3 is TGTGCCAGCAGCGCGGACAGGGTTAATCAGCCCCAGCATTTT. It codes for CASSADRVNQPQHF.

The CDR3 is CASSLRQGVYEQYF. DNA of the CDR3: TGTGCCAGCAGCTTACGACAGGGGGTTTACGAGCAGTACTTC. The rearrangement uses TRBV7-8 and TRBJ2-7; TRBD1 agrees at 9 bases. Per the germline V gene, CDR1 is SGHVS and CDR2 is FQNEAQ. The CDR3 totals 14 residues. The J segment lost 4 bases and the V segment lost 2 bases, leaving 3 bases of the junction unmatched.

This clonotype has a handful of counts. This chain joins TRBV7-3 and TRBJ2-1; possible D gene TRBD2, 6 bases. Per the germline V gene, CDR1 is SGHTA and CDR2 is FQGTGA. V lost 4 bases to trimming and J lost 1 base, with 8 bases between them. The CDR3 has 14 amino acids. The CDR3 loop is CASSWGESYNEQFF. CDR3 coding DNA: TGTGCCAGCAGCTGGGGGGAATCCTACAATGAGCAGTTCTTC.

The rearrangement links TRBV20-1 to TRBJ2-1; 8 bases are a match to TRBD2. The V gene end was trimmed by 3 bases and the J gene end by 5 bases; junction bases not matched to a gene: 3. This CDR3 is 13 amino acids long. Per germline, CDR1 DFQATT and CDR2 SNEGSKA (reference sequence). In DNA form, the CDR3 reads TGCAGTGCTAGCGGGGGGGCGAACAATGAGCAGTTCTTC. It is translated as CSASGGANNEQFF.

This clonotype was seen only a few times. This chain links TRBV20-1 with TRBJ2-1, with no clear D. This CDR3 comprises 15 residues. Trimming stripped 5 bases from V and 5 bases from J, with 19 bases between. Looked up from germline, CDR1 is DFQATT and CDR2 is SNEGSKA (reference sequence). CDR3 DNA: TGCAGTGCTCCTAAACCAAGTATCTTCAACAATGAGCAGTTCTTC. Its translation is CSAPKPSIFNNEQFF.

This chain connects TRBV7-6 to TRBJ2-1; 13 bases fit TRBD2. Per the germline V gene, CDR1 is SGHVS and CDR2 is FNYEAQ. The CDR3 is 17 residues long. The ends lost 4 bases at V and 6 bases at J; junction bases unmatched: 9. The CDR3 loop is CASSSPWTSGSRNEQFF. CDR3 nucleotides: TGTGCCAGCAGCTCCCCCTGGACTAGCGGGAGCCGCAATGAGCAGTTCTTC.

There are a few counts of this clonotype. V and J are TRBV12-3 or TRBV12-4 and TRBJ2-2; D remains ambiguous. V lost 3 bases, J lost 5 bases, and 13 bases lay in between. The CDR3 runs 15 residues. CDR3 coding DNA: TGTGCCAGCAGTTTGGTCCCCGGCGCAACCGGGGAGCTGTTTTTT. This codes for CASSLVPGATGELFF.

The DNA of the CDR3 is TGTGCCACCAGCGGCCCATGGGGGACCCAGTACTTC. It is translated as CATSGPWGTQYF. This rearrangement joins TRBV15 to TRBJ2-5, with unresolved D. Trimming left V 5 bases short and J 7 bases short, with 11 bases between. Germline V CDR1 and CDR2: LNHNV, YYDKDF (reference sequence). The CDR3 covers 12 residues.

The chain uses TRBV11-2 and TRBJ2-6; TRBD1 aligns across 8 bases. The germline V gene encodes CDR1 SGHAT and CDR2 FQNNGV. The junction had 10 bases not matched to a gene; V was cut back by 5 bases and J by 1 base. The CDR3 contains 18 residues. In DNA form, the CDR3 reads TGTGCCAGCAGCCCGTGGACAGGGAAAATTTCTGGGGCCAACGTCCTGACTTTC. This codes for CASSPWTGKISGANVLTF.

The sample holds many counts of this clonotype. V is TRBV4-2 and J is TRBJ2-1, with D tentatively TRBD2 (6 bases). CDR1 is LGHNA, CDR2 YNFKEQ, per germline. The CDR3 has 16 residues. V was trimmed by 0 bases and J by 0 bases, leaving 9 bases between them. The CDR3 DNA follows: TGTGCCAGCAGCCAAGATTTCGGGAGCTCCTACAATGAGCAGTTCTTC. Its protein product is CASSQDFGSSYNEQFF.

This clonotype has only a few counts. V and J are TRBV13 and TRBJ2-1; 7 positions match TRBD1. The CDR3 is 15 residues long. V was pared by 1 base and J by 6 bases, with 6 bases of the junction left unmatched. Germline CDR1 PRHDT, CDR2 FYEKMQ (reference sequence). This CDR3 is CASSLAPQGLNEQFF. CDR3 in DNA: TGTGCCAGCAGCTTAGCCCCACAGGGGCTCAATGAGCAGTTCTTC.

The sample holds a few counts of this clonotype. The chain recombines TRBV1 with TRBJ2-7; the table assigns TRBD2, which was not confirmed against the DNA. TRBV1 is reported as a pseudogene. The CDR3 length is 14 residues. DNA for the CDR3: TGCACCAGCAGCCAGGACGGGAGCGGGTACGAGCAGTACTTC. This gives the protein CTSSQDGSGYEQYF.

The V gene is TRBV4-1, the J gene TRBJ1-4, with D hard to call. The CDR3 runs 16 residues. Germline CDR1 MGHRA, CDR2 YSYEKL. Trimming cost V 0 bases and J 0 bases, with 8 bases left between them. The chain's CDR3 is CASSQEHRSTNEKLFF. DNA for the CDR3: TGCGCCAGCAGCCAAGAACATAGATCAACTAATGAAAAACTGTTTTTT.